Listed below are T cell receptor beta chains from one sample, sequenced in a study of cytomegalovirus exposure and HLA in healthy donors. The assay was immunoSEQ multiplex PCR, and TCRdb's table has in-frame clones only and misses some. This sample has about 170,000 clones, with around 85% found just once. The specimen sequenced was PBMCs. The source of these receptors is a boy between 2 and 10 years old in good health and CMV-seronegative. Both conserved end residues are part of each CDR3. The D gene is left open where the match is weak. Only some rows state a clone size, as once, few, many or a class for expanded clones.

d_gene,abundance,v_gene,j_gene,CDR3nt,CDR3aa
TRBD1,NA,TRBV5-6,TRBJ1-2,TGTGCCAGCAGCGGACAGGACAAGGTCTTTGGCTACACCTTC,CASSGQDKVFGYTF
NA,NA,TRBV27,TRBJ1-5,TGTGCCAGCAGACAGGGCAATCAGCCCCAGCATTTT,CASRQGNQPQHF
TRBD2,NA,TRBV11-3,TRBJ2-3,TGTGCCAGCAGCTTAGCCCCTAGCGGGCAGGGCACAGATACGCAGTATTTT,CASSLAPSGQGTDTQYF
NA,NA,TRBV5-6,TRBJ1-1,TGTGCCAGCACCATTATGGGGCGGCTGAACACTGAAGCTTTCTTT,CASTIMGRLNTEAFF
TRBD1,NA,TRBV15,TRBJ2-2,TGTGCCACCAGCTCCCGGACAGGGGAGGTTGAGGAGCTGTTTTTT,CATSSRTGEVEELFF
TRBD2,NA,TRBV2,TRBJ2-5,TGTGCCAGCGGGGCGGGGGGCGCCCAAGAGACCCAGTACTTC,CASGAGGAQETQYF
NA,NA,TRBV27,TRBJ2-2,TGTGCCAGCAGTTTATCTCGGGTTGGGGAGCTGTTTTTT,CASSLSRVGELFF
TRBD1,NA,TRBV5-1,TRBJ1-2,TGCGCCAGCAAGGGGACAGAGGGGCGAGGCTACACCTTC,CASKGTEGRGYTF
TRBD2,NA,TRBV2,TRBJ2-2,TGTGCCAGCAGTGATGGTCAAGCGGGGAACCGGGAGCTGTTTTTT,CASSDGQAGNRELFF
TRBD1,NA,TRBV5-1,TRBJ2-3,TGCGCCAGCAGCTTCCCAGGGGGCTCTCACACAGATACGCAGTATTTT,CASSFPGGSHTDTQYF
NA,NA,TRBV10-3,TRBJ2-1,TGTGCCGGGGGGGCGGGAGACTACAATGAGCAGTTCTTC,CAGGAGDYNEQFF
NA,few,TRBV11-2,TRBJ1-2,TGTGCCAGCAGCCGCTATAGGCAGGGGTCGAACTATGGCTACACCTTC,CASSRYRQGSNYGYTF
TRBD2,NA,TRBV28,TRBJ2-5,TGTGCCAGCAGTTGGGGACTAGCGGGTAGCGAGACCCAGTACTTC,CASSWGLAGSETQYF
NA,NA,TRBV5-6,TRBJ1-2,TGTGCCAGCAGCTTGTTTGGGGGGGCGGGTGGCTACACCTTC,CASSLFGGAGGYTF
TRBD2,NA,TRBV25-1,TRBJ2-5,TGTGCCAGCAGTGACGGGCGGCCTAGCGGGGTCGCGGAGACCCAGTACTTC,CASSDGRPSGVAETQYF
TRBD2,NA,TRBV28,TRBJ2-1,TGTGCCAGCAGTTTCGTAGCGGGAGTATCCTACAATGAGCAGTTCTTC,CASSFVAGVSYNEQFF
NA,NA,TRBV6-1,TRBJ1-2,TGTGCCAGCAGATTCCGGGACTCCAACTATGGCTACACCTTC,CASRFRDSNYGYTF
NA,NA,TRBV10-3,TRBJ1-1,TGTGCCATCAGTGGCACCGGGGGGTTCCACGACACTGAAGCTTTCTTT,CAISGTGGFHDTEAFF
NA,NA,TRBV7-9,TRBJ1-3,TGTGCCAGCAGCTTAAAGCGGGACCTCGAGGGAAACACCATATATTTT,CASSLKRDLEGNTIYF
TRBD2,NA,TRBV28,TRBJ2-7,TGTGCCAGCAGAGAAGCCTCAGTAGCGGGACCGGGCGAGCAGTACTTC,CASREASVAGPGEQYF
TRBD1,NA,TRBV6-1,TRBJ1-2,TGTGCCAGCAGTGAAGGCTGGCGGGCCTTTACAGGGGGCGATCAACATGGCTACACCTTC,CASSEGWRAFTGGDQHGYTF
TRBD2,NA,TRBV7-6,TRBJ2-1,TGTGCCAGCAGCCTCTGGACTAGCGGTAGCTCCTACAATGAGCAGTTCTTC,CASSLWTSGSSYNEQFF
NA,few,TRBV6-1,TRBJ1-4,TGTGCCAGCAGTGACCTGACATTTGGAGGTGAAAAACTGTTTTTT,CASSDLTFGGEKLFF
TRBD2,NA,TRBV5-1,TRBJ2-7,TGCGCCAGCAGCTTGGCCCCCACTAGCGGGTTCTCCTACGAGCAGTACTTC,CASSLAPTSGFSYEQYF
TRBD2,NA,TRBV30,TRBJ2-5,TGTGCCTGGAGCCATCCTAGCGGGGGGTTCGAGACCCAGTACTTC,CAWSHPSGGFETQYF
TRBD2,NA,TRBV19,TRBJ2-2,TGTGCCAGTAGCACGGGGGGGTCTGGCACCGGGGAGCTGTTTTTT,CASSTGGSGTGELFF
NA,NA,TRBV14,TRBJ2-1,TGTGCCAGCAGCCAAGATCTGCTAGCGCGAGACGGTGAGCAGTTCTTC,CASSQDLLARDGEQFF
TRBD1,NA,TRBV6-6,TRBJ2-3,TGTGCCAGTCTGGGACAGGGGTCAGATACGCAGTATTTT,CASLGQGSDTQYF
TRBD2,NA,TRBV7-9,TRBJ2-5,TGTGCCAGCAGCTTCCAGACTAGCGGGCGATCTCAAGAGACCCAGTACTTC,CASSFQTSGRSQETQYF
NA,NA,TRBV6-1,TRBJ2-7,TGTGCCAGCGTCAACAGGATATACGAGCAGTACTTC,CASVNRIYEQYF
NA,NA,TRBV7-9,TRBJ2-1,TGTGCCAGCACATCCGGGACAACCTACAATGAGCAGTTCTTC,CASTSGTTYNEQFF
NA,NA,TRBV27,TRBJ1-4,TGTGCCAGCAGTTACAGTAACCTTAATGAAAAACTGTTTTTT,CASSYSNLNEKLFF
NA,NA,TRBV7-9,TRBJ1-2,TGTGCCAGCAGCCGACCCTTGACAGGTTCGGGCTATGGCTACACCTTC,CASSRPLTGSGYGYTF
NA,NA,TRBV27,TRBJ1-1,TGTGCCAGCAGTTCAATCGACAGTTTGAACACTGAAGCTTTCTTT,CASSSIDSLNTEAFF
NA,NA,TRBV11-2,TRBJ2-5,TGTGCCAGCAGCCCCAGCCTTGGGGAGCAGTACTTC,CASSPSLGEQYF
TRBD1,few,TRBV2,TRBJ2-3,TGTGCCAGCAGTAAAGAGGGGGCGCAGGTACATACGCAGTATTTT,CASSKEGAQVHTQYF
NA,few,TRBV9,TRBJ1-1,TGTGCCAGCAGCGTAGCTGGTCAGGGGTCGGGAGCTTTCTTT,CASSVAGQGSGAFF
NA,NA,TRBV4-1,TRBJ1-2,TGCGCCAGTTGGGGGGGGTATGGCTACACCTTC,CASWGGYGYTF
NA,NA,TRBV15,TRBJ2-5,TGTGCCACACAGACCGGGGGACAAGAGACCCAGTACTTC,CATQTGGQETQYF
NA,NA,TRBV27,TRBJ1-1,TGTGCCATCCTTTCGAACACTGAAGCTTTCTTT,CAILSNTEAFF